Listed below are T cell receptor beta chains from one sample, sequenced in a study of T cell repertoires in cytomegalovirus infection. MiXCR, run by TCRdb on the reads, gives a single entry per CDR3 protein. The table includes under 200,000 distinct CDR3 sequences, over 15% detected once. Sequenced material: CD8+ T cells from PBMCs. The receptors come from a human donor in good health (CMV status not recorded). Some clones in this sample may be carry-over from other donors' samples. CDR3s include the opening cysteine and the closing phenylalanine or tryptophan. Each record gives: clone size, J gene, D gene, V gene, CDR3 protein, CDR3 DNA. D genes are given only for firm matches. The size entry is marked missing in some rows and otherwise reads once, few, many or a size class.

size: few
J: TRBJ2-5
D: .
V: TRBV7-2
CDR3: CASNPRHGFGQTQYF
DNA: TGTGCCAGCAATCCCCGACACGGTTTCGGGCAGACCCAGTACTTC

size: .
J: TRBJ2-1
D: TRBD2
V: TRBV29-1
CDR3: CSVTGGRTSGTNEQFF
DNA: TGCAGCGTCACAGGGGGCAGGACTAGCGGGACAAATGAGCAGTTCTTC

size: .
J: TRBJ2-7
D: .
V: TRBV29-1
CDR3: CSVVGAVAGKGSYEQYF
DNA: TGCAGCGTTGTGGGGGCAGTGGCAGGGAAGGGGTCCTACGAGCAGTACTTC

size: .
J: TRBJ2-2
D: TRBD1
V: TRBV28
CDR3: CASSLEGAGGANTGELFF
DNA: TGTGCCAGCAGTTTAGAGGGTGCAGGGGGCGCAAACACCGGGGAGCTGTTTTTT

size: .
J: TRBJ2-3
D: .
V: TRBV29-1
CDR3: CSVEATGTGTDTQYF
DNA: TGCAGCGTTGAGGCAACGGGGACGGGCACAGATACGCAGTATTTT

size: .
J: TRBJ1-2
D: .
V: TRBV15
CDR3: CATSERQNLINYGYTF
DNA: TGTGCCACCAGCGAAAGACAGAATTTAATTAACTATGGCTACACCTTC

size: .
J: TRBJ2-2
D: .
V: TRBV5-6
CDR3: CASSLWQLNGITGELFF
DNA: TGTGCCAGCAGCTTGTGGCAGCTCAACGGAATCACCGGGGAGCTGTTTTTT

size: many
J: TRBJ1-1
D: .
V: TRBV4-1
CDR3: CASSQFIGGPNTEAFF
DNA: TGCGCCAGCAGCCAATTCATCGGGGGCCCGAACACTGAAGCTTTCTTT

size: .
J: TRBJ2-4
D: .
V: TRBV6-1
CDR3: CASTHSAGTRNIQYF
DNA: TGTGCCAGCACCCATAGTGCCGGGACCCGGAACATTCAGTACTTC

size: few
J: TRBJ1-5
D: .
V: TRBV9
CDR3: CASSDTGSNQPQHF
DNA: TGTGCCAGCAGCGACACAGGGAGCAATCAGCCCCAGCATTTT

size: .
J: TRBJ2-2
D: .
V: TRBV24-1
CDR3: CATRGNTGELFF
DNA: TGTGCCACCAGGGGGAACACCGGGGAGCTGTTTTTT

size: .
J: TRBJ2-5
D: .
V: TRBV6-2/TRBV6-3
CDR3: CASTLTPLKTQYF
DNA: TGTGCCAGCACCTTGACTCCGCTGAAGACCCAGTACTTC

size: .
J: TRBJ2-1
D: .
V: TRBV7-9
CDR3: CASSSLAGNEQFF
DNA: TGTGCCAGCAGTTCACTAGCTGGGAATGAGCAGTTCTTC

size: .
J: TRBJ1-1
D: .
V: TRBV7-9
CDR3: CASSFPDGLNTEAFF
DNA: TGTGCCAGCAGCTTCCCCGACGGTTTGAACACTGAAGCTTTCTTT

size: .
J: TRBJ2-3
D: .
V: TRBV7-6
CDR3: CASSRLNLEADTQYF
DNA: TGTGCCAGCAGCCGGCTGAACTTAGAGGCAGATACGCAGTATTTT

size: few
J: TRBJ2-5
D: .
V: TRBV10-3
CDR3: CAISESGGRGYQETQYF
DNA: TGTGCCATCAGTGAGTCGGGCGGACGGGGGTACCAAGAGACCCAGTACTTC

size: .
J: TRBJ2-1
D: .
V: TRBV2
CDR3: CASQGYEQFF
DNA: TGTGCCAGCCAAGGCTATGAGCAGTTCTTC

size: .
J: TRBJ2-1
D: TRBD1
V: TRBV28
CDR3: CASSLPQGQGYEQFF
DNA: TGTGCCAGCAGTTTACCCCAGGGACAGGGCTATGAGCAGTTCTTC

size: .
J: TRBJ1-5
D: TRBD1
V: TRBV6-4
CDR3: CASPDRGYSNQPQHF
DNA: TGTGCCAGCCCGGACAGGGGATATAGCAATCAGCCCCAGCATTTT

size: .
J: TRBJ2-5
D: .
V: TRBV7-8
CDR3: CASSFQFYQETQYF
DNA: TGTGCCAGCAGCTTCCAGTTTTACCAAGAGACCCAGTACTTC

size: many
J: TRBJ2-5
D: .
V: TRBV7-8
CDR3: CASSLQARGRIQETQYF
DNA: TGTGCCAGCAGCTTACAAGCCAGGGGTCGAATACAAGAGACCCAGTACTTC

size: few
J: TRBJ1-5
D: TRBD1
V: TRBV28
CDR3: CASSPQGRNQPQHF
DNA: TGTGCCAGCAGCCCACAGGGGCGGAATCAGCCCCAGCATTTT

size: few
J: TRBJ1-1
D: .
V: TRBV29-1
CDR3: CSVLGGAAEAFF
DNA: TGCAGCGTGTTAGGGGGGGCAGCTGAAGCTTTCTTT

size: few
J: TRBJ1-1
D: TRBD1
V: TRBV25-1
CDR3: CASSAPGTGNTEAFF
DNA: TGTGCCAGCAGTGCGCCCGGGACAGGGAACACTGAAGCTTTCTTT

size: few
J: TRBJ2-6
D: TRBD2
V: TRBV28
CDR3: CASSLFAGAGANVLTF
DNA: TGTGCCAGCAGTTTATTTGCGGGGGCTGGGGCCAACGTCCTGACTTTC

size: few
J: TRBJ1-2
D: TRBD1
V: TRBV7-9
CDR3: CASSSGQSSNYGYTF
DNA: TGTGCCAGCAGCTCGGGACAGAGTTCTAACTATGGCTACACCTTC

size: .
J: TRBJ2-1
D: .
V: TRBV19
CDR3: CASLTPYNEQFF
DNA: TGTGCCAGCCTCACACCCTACAATGAGCAGTTCTTC

size: few
J: TRBJ2-1
D: TRBD2
V: TRBV6-1
CDR3: CASNQPGLAGLNNEQFF
DNA: TGTGCCAGCAATCAACCGGGACTAGCGGGACTGAACAATGAGCAGTTCTTC

size: .
J: TRBJ2-1
D: TRBD2
V: TRBV2
CDR3: CASSELAGRVDEQFF
DNA: TGTGCCAGCAGTGAGCTAGCGGGGAGGGTGGATGAGCAGTTCTTC

size: few
J: TRBJ1-5
D: .
V: TRBV4-3
CDR3: CASSQEAGGNQPQHF
DNA: TGCGCCAGCAGCCAAGAGGCAGGGGGCAATCAGCCCCAGCATTTT

size: .
J: TRBJ2-7
D: .
V: TRBV6-2/TRBV6-3
CDR3: CASSYLRSDDEQYF
DNA: TGTGCCAGCAGTTATCTCAGGTCGGACGACGAGCAGTACTTC

size: .
J: TRBJ2-7
D: TRBD2
V: TRBV2
CDR3: CASSGRWGGRSYEQYF
DNA: TGTGCCAGCAGTGGAAGGTGGGGGGGTAGGTCCTACGAGCAGTACTTC

size: .
J: TRBJ2-1
D: .
V: TRBV6-4
CDR3: CASSEVIRTEQFF
DNA: TGTGCCAGCAGTGAGGTGATTAGGACTGAGCAGTTCTTC

size: .
J: TRBJ2-1
D: TRBD2
V: TRBV29-1
CDR3: CSVDGLADSYNEQFF
DNA: TGCAGCGTGGACGGACTAGCGGATTCCTACAATGAGCAGTTCTTC

size: few
J: TRBJ2-7
D: .
V: TRBV9
CDR3: CASSVYGGYEQYF
DNA: TGTGCCAGCAGCGTCTACGGAGGCTACGAGCAGTACTTC

size: many
J: TRBJ1-5
D: .
V: TRBV27
CDR3: CASKKGVRQPQHF
DNA: TGTGCCAGCAAAAAGGGTGTTCGGCAGCCCCAGCATTTT

size: .
J: TRBJ2-2
D: TRBD1
V: TRBV6-2/TRBV6-3
CDR3: CASQERDSQRTGELFF
DNA: TGTGCCAGCCAAGAAAGGGACAGTCAGCGCACCGGGGAGCTGTTTTTT

size: .
J: TRBJ2-7
D: TRBD1
V: TRBV27
CDR3: CASTGTGSYYEQYF
DNA: TGTGCCAGCACCGGGACAGGGAGCTACTACGAGCAGTACTTC

size: few
J: TRBJ1-5
D: .
V: TRBV28
CDR3: CASSLSGGYQPQHF
DNA: TGTGCCAGCAGTTTATCGGGCGGGTATCAGCCCCAGCATTTT

size: many
J: TRBJ2-5
D: TRBD2
V: TRBV28
CDR3: CATKFGGGGYQETQYF
DNA: TGTGCCACCAAGTTCGGGGGCGGGGGGTACCAAGAGACCCAGTACTTC

size: few
J: TRBJ1-1
D: TRBD1
V: TRBV5-1
CDR3: CASLTGTGGADTEAFF
DNA: TGCGCCAGCCTGACCGGGACAGGGGGCGCGGACACTGAAGCTTTCTTT

size: .
J: TRBJ1-1
D: .
V: TRBV6-2/TRBV6-3
CDR3: CASSPGSITEAFF
DNA: TGTGCCAGCAGTCCCGGGTCCATCACTGAAGCTTTCTTT

size: few
J: TRBJ2-7
D: TRBD2
V: TRBV5-8
CDR3: CASSLSWTSATLYEQYF
DNA: TGTGCCAGCAGCTTGAGTTGGACTAGCGCTACCCTCTACGAGCAGTACTTC

size: few
J: TRBJ2-5
D: .
V: TRBV20-1
CDR3: CSAPSDWQETQYF
DNA: TGCAGTGCCCCTAGTGACTGGCAAGAGACCCAGTACTTC

size: few
J: TRBJ2-3
D: .
V: TRBV7-2
CDR3: CASSLEGATDTQYF
DNA: TGTGCCAGCAGCTTAGAGGGCGCAACTGATACGCAGTATTTT

size: .
J: TRBJ2-7
D: .
V: TRBV6-5
CDR3: CASSYSTVQGPYEQYF
DNA: TGTGCCAGCAGTTACTCGACGGTACAGGGTCCCTACGAGCAGTACTTC

size: .
J: TRBJ1-5
D: .
V: TRBV27
CDR3: CASSPTRVGQPQHF
DNA: TGTGCCAGCAGTCCGACGAGAGTAGGTCAGCCCCAGCATTTT

size: .
J: TRBJ2-7
D: .
V: TRBV12-3/TRBV12-4
CDR3: CASTPNSYEQYF
DNA: TGTGCCAGCACCCCAAACTCCTACGAGCAGTACTTC

size: few
J: TRBJ1-1
D: .
V: TRBV28
CDR3: CASSPGSTNTEAFF
DNA: TGTGCCAGCAGTCCCGGGTCTACGAACACTGAAGCTTTCTTT

size: .
J: TRBJ1-1
D: .
V: TRBV7-8
CDR3: CASSPVGYQGTEAFF
DNA: TGTGCCAGCAGCCCAGTGGGGTACCAGGGGACTGAAGCTTTCTTT

size: .
J: TRBJ1-4
D: .
V: TRBV20-1
CDR3: CSARARVARAEFNEKLFF
DNA: TGCAGTGCTAGAGCGAGGGTCGCCCGAGCCGAATTCAATGAAAAACTGTTTTTT

size: many
J: TRBJ2-7
D: .
V: TRBV7-9
CDR3: CASSYPEGTSHSSYEQYF
DNA: TGTGCCAGCAGCTACCCTGAGGGGACCTCCCATTCCTCCTACGAGCAGTACTTC

size: .
J: TRBJ2-5
D: TRBD2
V: TRBV5-1
CDR3: CASSLRSRGERETQYF
DNA: TGCGCCAGCAGCTTGAGGTCGCGGGGGGAGAGAGAGACCCAGTACTTC

size: many
J: TRBJ2-1
D: TRBD1
V: TRBV27
CDR3: CASSFGTGHYEQFF
DNA: TGTGCCAGCAGTTTTGGGACAGGGCATTATGAGCAGTTCTTC

size: many
J: TRBJ1-6
D: TRBD1
V: TRBV7-9
CDR3: CASTGEGASSPLHF
DNA: TGTGCCAGCACCGGGGAGGGGGCGAGTTCACCCCTCCACTTT

size: few
J: TRBJ2-7
D: TRBD2
V: TRBV27
CDR3: CASSLVGLENYEQYF
DNA: TGTGCCAGCAGTTTAGTGGGACTAGAGAACTACGAGCAGTACTTC

size: .
J: TRBJ1-2
D: .
V: TRBV19
CDR3: CASTPGLYGYTF
DNA: TGTGCCAGTACCCCCGGGCTGTATGGCTACACCTTC

size: .
J: TRBJ2-5
D: .
V: TRBV7-2
CDR3: CASSYLDRRVETQYF
DNA: TGTGCCAGCAGCTACTTGGACCGGCGTGTGGAGACCCAGTACTTC

size: few
J: TRBJ1-1
D: .
V: TRBV4-1
CDR3: CASSQDGAEAFF
DNA: TGCGCCAGCAGCCAAGATGGGGCTGAAGCTTTCTTT

size: .
J: TRBJ2-7
D: .
V: TRBV5-1
CDR3: CASSLRGGNEQYF
DNA: TGCGCCAGCAGCTTGCGGGGTGGGAACGAGCAGTACTTC